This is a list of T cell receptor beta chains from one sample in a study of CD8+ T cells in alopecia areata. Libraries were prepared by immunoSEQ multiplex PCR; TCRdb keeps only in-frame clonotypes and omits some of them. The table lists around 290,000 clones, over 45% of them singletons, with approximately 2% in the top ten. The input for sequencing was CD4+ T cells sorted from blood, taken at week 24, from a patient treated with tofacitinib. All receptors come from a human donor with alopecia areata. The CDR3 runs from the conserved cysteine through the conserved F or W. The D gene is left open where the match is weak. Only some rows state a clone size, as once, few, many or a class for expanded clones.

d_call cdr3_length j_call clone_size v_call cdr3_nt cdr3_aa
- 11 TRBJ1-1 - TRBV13 TGTGCCAGCAAAATGAACACTGAAGCTTTCTTT CASKMNTEAFF
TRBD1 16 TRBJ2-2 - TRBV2 TGTGCCAGCAGCCTTAGGACAGGGCTATCGGCCGGGGAGCTGTTTTTT CASSLRTGLSAGELFF
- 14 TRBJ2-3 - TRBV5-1 TGCGCCAGCAGCTTGGCCGGGGGCACAGATACGCAGTATTTT CASSLAGGTDTQYF
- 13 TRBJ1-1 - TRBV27 TGTGCCAGCAGTTTAAATGTAGGGGCTGAAGCTTTCTTT CASSLNVGAEAFF
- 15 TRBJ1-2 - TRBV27 TGTGCCAGCGGACTTAGGAGGGGAAACTTCGATGGCTACACCTTC CASGLRRGNFDGYTF
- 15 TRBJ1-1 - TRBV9 TGTGCCAGCAGCGTAGCCCCGGGAGGACGCTCTGAAGCTTTCTTT CASSVAPGGRSEAFF
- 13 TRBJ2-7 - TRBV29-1 TGCAGCGTTGAGGACAGTCGCCGAGACGAGCAGTACTTC CSVEDSRRDEQYF
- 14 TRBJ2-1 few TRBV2 TGTGCCAGCACGGAACAGGTCGGCTCCAATGAGCAGTTCTTC CASTEQVGSNEQFF
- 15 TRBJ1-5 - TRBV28 TGTGCCAGCAGTTTATTGATAGGTAGCAATCAGCCCCAGCATTTT CASSLLIGSNQPQHF
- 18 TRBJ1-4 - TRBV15 TGTGCCACCAGCAGAGATCGGGTGCGGTCTGCAACTAATGAAAAACTGTTTTTT CATSRDRVRSATNEKLFF
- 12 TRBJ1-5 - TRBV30 TGTGCCTGCCAGGTCGGAGGTCAGCCCCAGCATTTT CACQVGGQPQHF
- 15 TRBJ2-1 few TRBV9 TGTGCCAGCAGCGGAGGGTCAGCTAGGAAGAGTGAGCAGTTCTTC CASSGGSARKSEQFF
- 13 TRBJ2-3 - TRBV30 TGTGCCTGGAGTGTAAAGGGCGGGGATACGCAGTATTTT CAWSVKGGDTQYF
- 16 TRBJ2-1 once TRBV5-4 TGTGCCAGCAGCTACCGCGCGGGGAGCTCCTACAATGAGCAGTTCTTC CASSYRAGSSYNEQFF
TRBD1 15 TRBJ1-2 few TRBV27 TGTGCCAGCAGACCAACGGGACAGCCAGCTAATGGCTACACCTTC CASRPTGQPANGYTF
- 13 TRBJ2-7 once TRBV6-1 TGTGCCGGATCCAATTGGGGGGTCTACGAGCAGTACTTC CAGSNWGVYEQYF
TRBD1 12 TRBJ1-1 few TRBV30 TGTGCCTGGGGGACAGCGAACACTGAAGCTTTCTTT CAWGTANTEAFF
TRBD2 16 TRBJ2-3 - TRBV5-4 TGTGCCAGCAGCTTGCCGGCGCTAGCGGGGACAGATACGCAGTATTTT CASSLPALAGTDTQYF
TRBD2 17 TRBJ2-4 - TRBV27 TGTGCCAGCAGTTTATGGATGGCGGGGGGGCCCAAAAACATTCAGTACTTC CASSLWMAGGPKNIQYF
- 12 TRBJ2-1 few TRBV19 TGTGCCAGTAGTCCCTTGGACAGAGAGCAGTTCTTC CASSPLDREQFF
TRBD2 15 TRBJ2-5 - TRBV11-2 TGTGCCAGCAGCTTCGGCGGGGGGAACCAAGAGACCCAGTACTTC CASSFGGGNQETQYF
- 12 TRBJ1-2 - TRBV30 TGTGCCGGCACCGGGAGGTTCTATGGCTACACCTTC CAGTGRFYGYTF
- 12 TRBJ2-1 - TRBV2 TGTGCCAGCAGGGGACTGCACAATGAGCAGTTCTTC CASRGLHNEQFF
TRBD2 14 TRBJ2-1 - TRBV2 TGTGCCAGCAGTTTGGGACTAGCTTCGGATGAGCAGTTCTTC CASSLGLASDEQFF
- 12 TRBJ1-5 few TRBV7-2 TGTGCCAGCAGCTTTTGGCCTCAGCCCCAGCATTTT CASSFWPQPQHF
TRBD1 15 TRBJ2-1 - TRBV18 TGTGCCAGCTCACCCGCCGGGACAGCCTACAATGAGCAGTTCTTC CASSPAGTAYNEQFF
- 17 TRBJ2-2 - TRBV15 TGTGCCACCAGCAGAGGCGGGACGTTCGCGAACACCGGGGAGCTGTTTTTT CATSRGGTFANTGELFF
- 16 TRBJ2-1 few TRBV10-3 TGTGCCATCAGATACTCCCAGGGCCCCGGGGACAATGAGCAGTTCTTC CAIRYSQGPGDNEQFF
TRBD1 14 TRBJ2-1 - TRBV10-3 TGTGCCATCAGTACAGGGGGCGGGAAGAATGAGCAGTTCTTC CAISTGGGKNEQFF
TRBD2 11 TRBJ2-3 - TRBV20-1 TGCAGTGCTAGAGTCGGACTAGTTTTGTATTTT CSARVGLVLYF
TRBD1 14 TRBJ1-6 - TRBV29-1 TGCAGCGTCAGCGTTAGGGACAGCGATTCACCCCTCCACTTT CSVSVRDSDSPLHF
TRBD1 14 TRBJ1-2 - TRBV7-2 TGTGCCAGCAGCGCGGGACAGGAGTACTATGGCTACACCTTC CASSAGQEYYGYTF
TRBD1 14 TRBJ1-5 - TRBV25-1 TGTGCCAGCAGGGAGACAGGGGGCAATCAGCCCCAGCATTTT CASRETGGNQPQHF